A single T cell receptor beta chain is shown here with its context. Antigen: not known. Clones were sequenced by immunoSEQ multiplex PCR, and TCRdb holds only the in-frame ones, with some missing. This table holds 90,000 or so clones, over 85% found once. This CDR3 region has 12 residues. Germline V gives CDR1 SEHNR, CDR2 FQNEAQ (reference sequence). V dropped 3 bases and J dropped 4 bases, with 6 bases sitting between them. The data belong to a study of Tregs in tolerant kidney transplant recipients. Study-wide points: Activated donor B cell expansion appeared to reveal the most relevant donor-specific TCRbeta repertoire. Validation in larger populations is needed because few patients were studied. No direct test of biological reproducibility was done here.

Unstimulated regulatory T cells (CD4+CD25+CD127-), CD4+CD25- non-regulatory cells, CD4 and CD8 cells were FACS-sorted from thawed PBMCs. The chain is built from TRBV7-9 and TRBJ1-2, with D hard to call. This sequence was found in a human donor in good health. Sequences were obtained from CD8+ T cells from blood. The CDR3 bases are TGTGCCAGCAGCTTGGACGGCTATGGCTACACCTTC. This translates into CASSLDGYGYTF.